These 19 T cell receptor beta chains were sequenced from one sample in a study of T cell responses to AZD1222 COVID-19 vaccine. Some clones are missing from TCRdb's copy, which holds only in-frame ones; the method was immunoSEQ multiplex PCR. The profile shows approximately 140,000 clones, around 92% of them singletons. The sample consisted of peripheral blood, taken on day 0 of AZD1222 vaccination. Receptor source: an adult in good health.

The V gene is TRBV15, the J gene TRBJ2-2, with 8 nucleotides matching TRBD1. The CDR3 has 16 residues. The V gene end was trimmed by 0 bases and the J gene end by 5 bases; junction bases not matched to a gene: 5. Germline loops: CDR1 LNHNV, CDR2 YYDKDF (reference sequence). CDR3 bases: TGTGCCACCAGCAGAGATATCGGACAGGGTACCGGGGAGCTGTTTTTT. Residues: CATSRDIGQGTGELFF.

The rearrangement uses TRBV19 and TRBJ1-4; the D is unclear. Trimming cost V 5 bases and J 0 bases, with 10 bases left between them. The germline CDR1 and CDR2 sequences are LNHDA and SQIVND (reference sequence). The CDR3 consists of 15 residues. In nucleotides, the CDR3 is TGTGCCAGTAGTCTTACCCCAGCAACTAATGAAAAACTGTTTTTT. Its protein product is CASSLTPATNEKLFF.

The rearrangement links TRBV7-9 to TRBJ1-3; 7 bases map to TRBD1. V was clipped by 1 base and J by 1 base; unmatched bases: 4. The CDR3 spans 16 residues. Germline lookup yields CDR1 SEHNR and CDR2 FQNEAQ (reference sequence). This CDR3 is CASSLGQGRSGNTIYF. For the CDR3, the DNA is TGTGCCAGCAGCTTAGGACAGGGAAGATCTGGAAACACCATATATTTT.

The rearrangement links TRBV2 to TRBJ2-1; TRBD2 agrees at 10 bases. Germline V gene data show CDR1 as SNHLY and CDR2 as FYNNEI. The length of the CDR3 is 13 residues. V lost 8 bases and J lost 4; bases outside the gene matches: 2. CDR3 loop: CASLAGAYNEQFF. In nucleotides, the CDR3 is TGTGCCAGCCTAGCGGGGGCTTACAATGAGCAGTTCTTC.

The V and J genes are TRBV4-3 and TRBJ2-1; 9 bases line up with TRBD2. After removal of 3 bases from V and 4 bases from J, the junction contained 10 bases not matched to a gene. This CDR3 region has 17 residues. Germline-derived CDR1 and CDR2 are LGHNA and YSLEER. The CDR3 loop is CASSQVLRAGGYNEQFF. In nucleotides, the CDR3 is TGCGCCAGCAGCCAGGTCCTGCGAGCGGGAGGTTACAATGAGCAGTTCTTC.

The chain couples TRBV5-4 to TRBJ2-7; D gene uncertain. CDR3 length: 14 amino acids. Germline loops: CDR1 SGHNT, CDR2 YYREEE (reference sequence). The ends were cut back, 0 bases at V and 5 bases at J, with 12 bases in the middle. CDR3 region: CASSLAVRIHEQYF. Here the CDR3 DNA reads TGTGCCAGCAGCTTGGCCGTTAGGATCCACGAGCAGTACTTC.

This clone was detected a few times. The chain is built from TRBV14 and TRBJ2-1; 8 bases agree with TRBD1. The germline V gene encodes CDR1 SGHDN and CDR2 FVKESK. The CDR3 spans 16 residues. J lost 7 bases, V lost 2 bases, and 10 bases had no gene match. Here the CDR3 DNA reads TGTGCCAGCAGCCAATATTTGGGACAGGAAACAAATGAGCAGTTCTTC. Translation: CASSQYLGQETNEQFF.

This rearrangement joins TRBV28 to TRBJ1-2, with 10 bases fitting TRBD1. The ends lost 6 bases at V and 6 bases at J; junction bases unmatched: 7. CDR1 is MDHEN, CDR2 SYDVKM, per germline. The CDR3 extends over 14 amino acids. The CDR3 DNA reads TGTGCCAGCAGCTGGTGGGACAGGGGTAATGGCTACACCTTC. This encodes CASSWWDRGNGYTF.

V gene TRBV27 combines with J gene TRBJ1-2, with 7 bases lining up with TRBD1. The length of the CDR3 is 19 residues. V shed 2 bases, J shed 5 bases, and the junction held 20 bases outside the gene matches. Germline V gives CDR1 MNHEY, CDR2 SMNVEV (reference sequence). This CDR3 reads CASSLSFGQVGGSRYGYTF. Written as DNA, the CDR3 is TGTGCCAGCAGTTTAAGCTTCGGACAGGTGGGGGGCTCGAGGTATGGCTACACCTTC.

The chain uses TRBV7-8 and TRBJ2-1; 9 bases match TRBD2. The CDR3 length is 17 residues. V shed 3 bases, J shed 4 bases, and the junction held 10 bases outside the gene matches. Germline V CDR1 and CDR2: SGHVS, FQNEAQ. DNA for the CDR3: TGTGCCAGCAGCTTCTGGACTAGCGCCTCTGAGTACAATGAGCAGTTCTTC. Its protein is CASSFWTSASEYNEQFF.

The CDR3 DNA reads TGCGCCAGCAGCTGGAAGGGGCTGCCGGAGTCGGACACCTTC. It is translated as CASSWKGLPESDTF. The rearrangement uses TRBV5-1 and TRBJ1-2, with D possibly TRBD1 on 5 matching bases. This CDR3 has 14 residues. Germline V gene data show CDR1 as SGHRS and CDR2 as YFSETQ. V was clipped by 3 bases and J by 12 bases, with 21 bases between them.

The V and J genes are TRBV10-2 and TRBJ2-3; 9 nucleotides match TRBD2. The V gene's germline CDR1 is WSHSY and CDR2 SAAADI. The CDR3 contains 16 residues. V trimming: 3 bases; J trimming: 5 bases; junction bases outside the gene matches: 9. The CDR3 nucleotides are TGCGCCAGCAGTGATCGGGCGGGGGGGGCGAAAGATACGCAGTATTTT. Amino acids: CASSDRAGGAKDTQYF.

V gene TRBV7-6 combines with J gene TRBJ1-1, with no clear D. The CDR3 loop spans 16 amino acids. Trimming cost V 6 bases and J 1 base, with 18 bases left between them. Germline assignment: CDR1 SGHVS and CDR2 FNYEAQ. CDR3 DNA sequence: TGTGCCAGCAGTAAACTACGTCAGGACGAGAACACTGAAGCTTTCTTT. This codes for CASSKLRQDENTEAFF.

The chain couples TRBV10-3 to TRBJ1-4, with D unclear. CDR1 ENHRY and CDR2 SYGVKD come from the germline V gene. CDR3 length: 9 amino acids. Trimming left V 8 bases short and J 12 bases short, with 7 bases between. In DNA form, the CDR3 reads TGTGCCATCGTTAAGGAACTGTTTTTT. Protein product: CAIVKELFF.

The chain recombines TRBV27 with TRBJ2-1, with TRBD2 identical over 13 bases. Trimming at V came to 3 bases and at J to 6 bases, leaving 2 bases not matched to a gene. CDR3 size: 15 residues. Looked up from germline, CDR1 is MNHEY and CDR2 is SMNVEV (reference sequence). The CDR3 spells CASSLTSGGINEQFF. The CDR3 nucleotides are TGTGCCAGCAGTTTGACTAGCGGGGGGATCAATGAGCAGTTCTTC.

The chain joins TRBV18 to TRBJ1-2; D remains ambiguous. The CDR3 consists of 13 residues. Trimming shortened V by 3 bases and J by 3 bases, and 8 bases separated the two germline ends. Germline V gives CDR1 KGHSH, CDR2 LQKENI. The CDR3 DNA is TGTGCCAGCTCACCTTACGATGACTATGGCTACACCTTC. This encodes CASSPYDDYGYTF.

The rearrangement links TRBV5-4 to TRBJ2-5, with D perhaps TRBD2 (7 bases). CDR3 size: 13 residues. Germline-derived CDR1 and CDR2 are SGHNT and YYREEE (reference sequence). The ends were cut back, 5 bases at V and 5 bases at J, with 13 bases in the middle. The CDR3 protein is CASRGGAMETQYF. CDR3 bases: TGTGCCAGCAGAGGGGGGGCCATGGAGACCCAGTACTTC.

This chain links TRBV18 with TRBJ1-3; TRBD1 aligns across 8 bases. Germline assignment: CDR1 KGHSH and CDR2 LQKENI. The V gene end was trimmed by 2 bases and the J gene end by 0 bases; junction bases not matched to a gene: 9. The CDR3 loop spans 18 amino acids. CDR3: CASSPIPRGQDSGNTIYF. DNA for the CDR3: TGTGCCAGCTCACCAATCCCCCGGGGACAGGACTCTGGAAACACCATATATTTT.

V and J are TRBV18 and TRBJ1-2; D ambiguous. This CDR3 region has 13 residues. In germline, CDR1 is KGHSH, CDR2 LQKENI. The V end lost 3 bases, the J end lost 2 bases, and 7 bases lay between the germline ends. CDR3 loop: CASSPGINYGYTF. The CDR3 DNA reads TGTGCCAGCTCACCCGGGATCAACTATGGCTACACCTTC.